These T cell receptor beta chains were read from a single sample in a study of blood T cell repertoires in COVID-19. Data came from immunoSEQ multiplex PCR; TCRdb stores just in-frame clones and leaves some out. The data show more than 95,000 clones, roughly 87% seen once. Sequenced sample: peripheral blood. The receptors derive from a woman older than 75 with acute or convalescent COVID-19. Both conserved end residues are part of each CDR3. D genes are given only for firm matches. A row's size may be missing; if present it is once, few, many or a size class.

>TRBV5-1|NA|TRBJ2-5|NA
TGCGCCAGCAGCCCAGACGGGAGCGAGACCCAGTACTTC
CASSPDGSETQYF
>TRBV18|NA|TRBJ2-1|NA
TGTGCCAGCTCCCCGGGGAATGAGCAGTTCTTC
CASSPGNEQFF
>TRBV2|NA|TRBJ1-1|NA
TGTGCCAGCAGTCGACAGTGGAACACTGAAGCTTTCTTT
CASSRQWNTEAFF
>TRBV4-1|NA|TRBJ2-2|NA
TGCGCCAGCAGCCACTTAAACACCGGGGAGCTGTTTTTT
CASSHLNTGELFF
>TRBV12-3/TRBV12-4|NA|TRBJ2-4|NA
TGTGCCAGCACCTTACGCGGTGTAAACATTCAGTACTTC
CASTLRGVNIQYF
>TRBV7-9|NA|TRBJ1-1|NA
TGTGCCAGCAGCTTAAGTCGGACGACAGGGAACACTGAAGCTTTCTTT
CASSLSRTTGNTEAFF
>TRBV25-1|TRBD1|TRBJ1-5|NA
TGTGCCAGCAGTCTAGGGACAGGTTTTGAGCCCCAGCATTTT
CASSLGTGFEPQHF
>TRBV14|NA|TRBJ1-1|NA
TGTGCCAGCAGCCTGGGCGCGGGAAGGAACACTGAAGCTTTCTTT
CASSLGAGRNTEAFF
>TRBV11-3|NA|TRBJ2-1|NA
TGTGCCAGCAGCCTGCCGAACAGTCCGAGGCAGTTCTTC
CASSLPNSPRQFF
>TRBV28|NA|TRBJ2-3|NA
TGTGCCAGCAGTTTAGGAGGGGTGCGTTCCACAGATACGCAGTATTTT
CASSLGGVRSTDTQYF
>TRBV24-1|TRBD1|TRBJ2-1|NA
TGTGCCACCAGTGACACCGGGACAGGGGGGTGGAATGAGCAGTTCTTC
CATSDTGTGGWNEQFF
>TRBV5-1|TRBD2|TRBJ2-3|NA
TGCGCCAGCAGCCGTAGCGGGACGCCCGCGGATACGCAGTATTTT
CASSRSGTPADTQYF
>TRBV7-8|NA|TRBJ1-1|NA
TGTGCCAGCAGCCGCTCCCGGGTCCCCCAAATAATACAAGACCGGAACACTGAAGCTTTCTTT
CASSRSRVPQIIQDRNTEAFF
>TRBV11-3|NA|TRBJ2-7|NA
TGTGCCAGCAGCTTAGGAAAGGACTTTGAGCAGTACTTC
CASSLGKDFEQYF
>TRBV2|NA|TRBJ1-5|NA
TGTGCCAGCAGCGCAAACAGGGAACAGCCCCAGCATTTT
CASSANREQPQHF
>TRBV4-1|NA|TRBJ1-1|NA
TGCGCCAGCAGCCAACCGGGCAGGGAAAAGGAGAACACTGAAGCTTTCTTT
CASSQPGREKENTEAFF
>TRBV11-2|TRBD1|TRBJ1-6|few
TGTGCCAGCAGCTCCCTAGGGGACAGGGGTTCACCCCTCCACTTT
CASSSLGDRGSPLHF
>TRBV6-1|NA|TRBJ1-2|NA
TGTGCCAGCAGTGGCCGACAGCAGCTGTATCTGGATGGCTACACCTTC
CASSGRQQLYLDGYTF
>TRBV27|TRBD1|TRBJ2-7|NA
TGTGCCAGCAGTTTATACAGGGGAACCTACGAGCAGTACTTC
CASSLYRGTYEQYF
>TRBV19|TRBD1|TRBJ1-2|NA
TGTGCCAGCCGAGGGGACAGGGGTATTGGCTACACCTTC
CASRGDRGIGYTF
>TRBV5-4|NA|TRBJ1-4|NA
TGTGCCAGCAGGCGGGGGGGGGCTACTAATGAAAAACTGTTTTTT
CASRRGGATNEKLFF
>TRBV27|NA|TRBJ1-2|NA
TGTGCCAGCAGTCCTAAACCAACAGGAAACTATGGCTACACCTTC
CASSPKPTGNYGYTF
>TRBV5-1|NA|TRBJ1-6|once
TGCGCCAGCAGAGTGGAGTCGAATTCACCCCTCCACTTT
CASRVESNSPLHF
>TRBV19|TRBD1|TRBJ1-4|NA
TGTGCCAGTAAGCCAGGGGGCTTTGAAAAACTGTTTTTT
CASKPGGFEKLFF
>TRBV2|NA|TRBJ1-6|NA
TGTGCCAGCAGTGGGAGCTCCTATAATTCACCCCTCCACTTT
CASSGSSYNSPLHF